One sample yielded the 17 T cell receptor beta chains listed below, sequenced in a study of blood T cell repertoires in COVID-19. Method: immunoSEQ multiplex PCR; TCRdb's copy keeps in-frame clones and lacks some. The data show tens of thousands of clones, about 85% seen once. Sequenced: peripheral blood. Receptors were obtained from a man in his sixties with active COVID-19.

The V gene is TRBV3-1 (or the pseudogene TRBV3-2), the J gene TRBJ1-5; 8 bases are shared with TRBD1. Germline trimming cut 2 bases from V and 7 bases from J; bases unmatched to any gene: 1. In germline, CDR1 is LGHDT, CDR2 YNNKEL (reference sequence). CDR3 size: 13 residues. CDR3 coding DNA: TGTGCCAGCAGCCAACAGGGGGCGCAGCCCCAGCATTTT. It is translated as CASSQQGAQPQHF.

This clone counts as medium-sized. V usage is TRBV5-5 and J usage is TRBJ2-7, with TRBD1 identical over 7 bases. The CDR3 length is 13 residues. Trimming cost V 4 bases and J 2 bases; bases outside gene matches: 3. Germline V gene data show CDR1 as SGHKS and CDR2 as YYEKEE (reference sequence). DNA of the CDR3: TGTGCCAGCAGCCGACAGGGCGCCTACGAGCAGTACTTC. Residues: CASSRQGAYEQYF.

The chain employs TRBV19 and TRBJ1-5; possibly TRBD1 for D (5 bases). V lost 3 bases and J lost 4, with 13 bases in between. The CDR3 has 15 residues. Germline V CDR1 and CDR2: LNHDA, SQIVND (reference sequence). Here the CDR3 DNA reads TGTGCCAGTAGTATCAGCGGGGGTTATAATCAGCCCCAGCATTTT. Its translation: CASSISGGYNQPQHF.

The chain couples TRBV7-9 to TRBJ2-7; TRBD2 is a possible D gene (5 bases). Germline V lookup: CDR1 SEHNR, CDR2 FQNEAQ (reference sequence). The CDR3 has 13 amino acids. V lost 5 bases and J lost 9, with 17 bases in between. For the CDR3, the DNA is TGTGCCAGCAGCCCCGCAATCAGGAGCGGGCAGTACTTC. Its translation is CASSPAIRSGQYF.

This clone was seen more than once but under ten times. The V and J genes are TRBV2 and TRBJ2-7; the D gene is possibly TRBD2 (6 bases). Trimming pared 3 bases from V and 3 bases from J, leaving 15 bases between. This CDR3 has 15 residues. Per germline, CDR1 SNHLY and CDR2 FYNNEI. CDR3 in amino acids: CASSERISGYYEQYF. CDR3 in DNA: TGTGCCAGCAGTGAGAGGATTAGCGGATACTACGAGCAGTACTTC.

The gene calls are TRBV5-4 and TRBJ1-1, with unresolved D. This CDR3 comprises 15 residues. Between the trimmed V and J ends, which lost 0 bases and 3 bases, there was a span of 12 bases. Germline CDR1 and CDR2: SGHNT and YYREEE (reference sequence). CDR3 DNA: TGTGCCAGCAGCTTGGTGGCGGGTGTGCACACTGAAGCTTTCTTT. This codes for CASSLVAGVHTEAFF.

The genes are TRBV7-7 and TRBJ1-1; D remains unclear. The CDR3 loop spans 14 amino acids. Trimming shortened V by 11 bases and J by 0 bases, and 16 bases separated the two germline ends. Germline-derived CDR1 and CDR2 are SSHAT and FNYEAQ (reference sequence). This CDR3 reads CALNSYSMNTEAFF. DNA for the CDR3: TGTGCCCTGAATTCATACAGCATGAACACTGAAGCTTTCTTT.

This rearrangement joins TRBV24-1 to TRBJ2-7; 8 bases line up with TRBD1. Germline V gives CDR1 KGHDR, CDR2 SFDVKD. The V gene end was trimmed by 4 bases and the J gene end by 5 bases; junction bases not matched to a gene: 9. CDR3 length equals 15 residues. The CDR3 DNA is TGTGCCACCAGTGACCCAAAGACAGGGGCGGACGAGCAGTACTTC. This codes for CATSDPKTGADEQYF.

This clone was detected once. This chain links TRBV2 with TRBJ1-1, with 7 bases that match TRBD1. V dropped 2 bases and J dropped 3; count of bases not matched to a gene: 0. The CDR3 totals 13 residues. CDR1 SNHLY and CDR2 FYNNEI come from the germline V gene. The CDR3 region is CASSERGHTEAFF. In DNA, the CDR3 is TGTGCCAGCAGTGAAAGGGGGCACACTGAAGCTTTCTTT.

V is TRBV7-6 and J is TRBJ1-6; 7 nucleotides agree with TRBD1. Germline assignment: CDR1 SGHVS and CDR2 FNYEAQ. The V and J ends lost 0 bases and 5 bases, in that order; junction bases with no gene match: 1. This CDR3 contains 15 residues. CDR3 residues: CASSLAGTDNSPLHF. CDR3 DNA sequence: TGTGCCAGCAGCTTAGCGGGGACAGATAATTCACCCCTCCACTTT. The whole variable domain, remainder taken from reference TRBV7-6 and TRBJ1-6, is GAGVSQSPRYKVTKRGQDVALRCDPISGHVSLYWYRQALGQGPEFLTYFNYEAQQDKSGLPNDRFSAERPEGSISTLTIQRTEQRDSAMYRCASSLAGTDNSPLHFGNGTRLTVT.

The rearrangement links TRBV19 to TRBJ2-2; TRBD2 might be the D (7 bases). Trimming cost V 9 bases and J 0 bases, with 20 bases left between them. The CDR3 runs 17 residues. Germline CDR1 and CDR2: LNHDA and SQIVND (reference sequence). The CDR3 DNA reads TGTGCCAGCCCTAACCTCGGGGGGCGGACGAACACCGGGGAGCTGTTTTTT. Its protein product is CASPNLGGRTNTGELFF.

The J gene is TRBJ2-7, the V gene TRBV6-6; 9 bases are shared with TRBD1. Germline trimming cut 5 bases from V and 7 bases from J; bases unmatched to any gene: 6. The V gene's germline CDR1 is MNHNY and CDR2 SVGAGI (reference sequence). The CDR3 is 13 residues long. CDR3 amino acids: CASSPPGQGEQYF. The CDR3 region has the DNA TGTGCCAGCAGTCCCCCGGGACAGGGTGAGCAGTACTTC.

This chain joins TRBV28 and TRBJ2-5, with TRBD2 identical over 7 bases. Germline V CDR1 and CDR2: MDHEN, SYDVKM. The CDR3 runs to 14 residues. Trimming removed 2 bases from V and 5 bases from J; junction bases left unmatched: 5. The CDR3: CASSLLTSTETQYF. The DNA for the CDR3 is TGTGCCAGCAGTTTACTGACTAGCACCGAGACCCAGTACTTC.

The V gene is TRBV6-5, the J gene TRBJ2-5, with a tentative D call TRBD2 (5 bases). Trimming shortened V by 7 bases and J by 5 bases, and 17 bases separated the two germline ends. The V gene's germline CDR1 is MNHEY and CDR2 SVGAGI. This CDR3 spans 14 amino acids. The CDR3 sequence: CASNSAAVQETQYF. In nucleotides, the CDR3 is TGTGCCAGCAATAGCGCGGCTGTTCAGGAGACCCAGTACTTC.

This clone appeared once. V gene TRBV12-3 or TRBV12-4 combines with J gene TRBJ1-4, with 9 positions matching TRBD1. Trimming cost V 7 bases and J 7 bases; bases outside gene matches: 4. The CDR3 is 13 amino acids. CDR3 coding DNA: TGTGCCAGCAACAACAGGGGGCCTGAAAAACTGTTTTTT. Translating it yields CASNNRGPEKLFF.

The rearrangement joins TRBV5-5 to TRBJ1-2; 7 nucleotides match TRBD1. Germline V gene sequence: CDR1 SGHKS, CDR2 YYEKEE (reference sequence). The CDR3 runs to 16 residues. The V gene end was trimmed by 2 bases and the J gene end by 5 bases; junction bases not matched to a gene: 12. The CDR3 loop reads CASSFGGTASEYGYTF. The CDR3 DNA reads as TGTGCCAGCAGCTTCGGCGGGACAGCTTCTGAATATGGCTACACCTTC.

In this sample, this clone turned up once. The V call is TRBV29-1, the J call TRBJ1-2; unclear D gene. V was cut by 0 bases and J by 5 bases, with 7 bases left in between. Germline V lookup: CDR1 SQVTM, CDR2 ANQGSEA. CDR3 length equals 12 residues. The CDR3 DNA reads as TGCAGCGTTGAAGAAACAGTGTATGGCTACACCTTC. Protein sequence: CSVEETVYGYTF.